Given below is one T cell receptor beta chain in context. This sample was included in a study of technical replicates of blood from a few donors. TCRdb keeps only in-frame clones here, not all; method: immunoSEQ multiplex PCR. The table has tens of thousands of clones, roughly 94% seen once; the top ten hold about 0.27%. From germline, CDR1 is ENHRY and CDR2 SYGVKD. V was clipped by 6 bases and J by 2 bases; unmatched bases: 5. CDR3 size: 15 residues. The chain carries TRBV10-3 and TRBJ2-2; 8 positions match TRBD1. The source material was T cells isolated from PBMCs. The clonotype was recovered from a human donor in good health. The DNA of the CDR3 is TGTGCCATCAGCCGGGACAGGCTAAACACCGGGGAGCTGTTTTTT. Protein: CAISRDRLNTGELFF.